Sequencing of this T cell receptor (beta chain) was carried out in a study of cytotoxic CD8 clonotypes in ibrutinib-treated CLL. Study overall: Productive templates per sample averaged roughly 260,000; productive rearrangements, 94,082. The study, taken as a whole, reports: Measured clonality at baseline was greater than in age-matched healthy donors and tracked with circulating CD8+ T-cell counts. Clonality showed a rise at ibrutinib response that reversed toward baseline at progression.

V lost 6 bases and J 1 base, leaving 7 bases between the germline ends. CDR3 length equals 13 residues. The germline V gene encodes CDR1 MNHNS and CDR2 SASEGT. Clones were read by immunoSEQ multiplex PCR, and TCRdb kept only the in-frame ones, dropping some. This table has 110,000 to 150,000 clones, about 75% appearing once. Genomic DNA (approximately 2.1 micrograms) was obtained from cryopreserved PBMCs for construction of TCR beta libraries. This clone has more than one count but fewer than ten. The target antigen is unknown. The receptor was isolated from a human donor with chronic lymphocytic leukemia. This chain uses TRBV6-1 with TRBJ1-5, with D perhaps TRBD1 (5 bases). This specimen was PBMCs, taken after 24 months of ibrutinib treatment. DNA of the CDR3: TGTGCCAGCAGGGGGCAGAGCAATCAGCCCCAGCATTTT. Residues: CASRGQSNQPQHF.